This TCR beta chain was retrieved from a study of shared clonotypes between healthy human individuals. Study outcomes and limitations: The naive CD4 repertoires of four donors were compared, and approximately 5% of clonotypes were shared.

As concerns this clone: Antigen unknown.

TCRdb's copy holds only in-frame clones and misses some; the assay was immunoSEQ multiplex PCR. In the table there are approximately 2.3 million clones, roughly 93% of which are singletons. Germline V gives CDR1 MNHEY, CDR2 SMNVEV (reference sequence). The CDR3 consists of 17 residues. Losses at the gene ends were 4 bases for V and 7 bases for J; bases not matched to a gene: 19. All donors were healthy HIV-negative adults lacking recent acute infections or vaccinations. The study drew all its donors from Caucasian adults living in Nashville, Tennessee. Sequencing used naive CD4+ T cells from PBMCs. Subset of the sample: CD45RA+ positively selected. V gene TRBV27 combines with J gene TRBJ2-7; 7 bases are a match to TRBD2. The origin of this receptor is a young man in good health. Some clones in this sample may be carry-over from other donors' samples. In DNA, the CDR3 is TGTGCCAGCAGTTCACCGGTGGCGGCGGGAGTATTAACTGAGCAGTACTTC. It yields the protein CASSSPVAAGVLTEQYF.